Listed below are T cell receptor beta chains from one sample, sequenced in a study of cytomegalovirus exposure and HLA in healthy donors. The assay was immunoSEQ multiplex PCR, and TCRdb's table has in-frame clones only and misses some. The table lists about 87,000 clones, about 8% of them singletons. Sequencing input: PBMCs. These receptors were collected from a man in his fifties or sixties in good health and CMV-seronegative. The CDR3 runs from the conserved cysteine through the conserved F or W. D genes are given only for firm matches. The size of a clone is reported for some rows only, either as once, few or many, or as a class for expanded clones.

clone size,V gene,J gene,D gene,CDR3 protein,CDR3 DNA
few,TRBV30,TRBJ1-1,TRBD1,CAWRDRGHTEAFF,TGTGCCTGGAGGGACAGGGGGCACACTGAAGCTTTCTTT
.,TRBV18,TRBJ2-3,.,CASSRLRGGSTDTQYF,TGTGCCAGCTCACGGCTACGGGGAGGTAGCACAGATACGCAGTATTTT
.,TRBV19,TRBJ1-2,TRBD1,CATTVWTGGDYGYTF,TGTGCCACCACCGTCTGGACAGGGGGCGACTATGGCTACACCTTC
.,TRBV5-1,TRBJ2-3,TRBD2,CASSLGGGTDTQYF,TGCGCCAGCAGCTTGGGCGGGGGGACAGATACGCAGTATTTT
few,TRBV5-1,TRBJ2-1,TRBD2,CASSPGLAGDNEQFF,TGCGCCAGCAGTCCGGGACTAGCGGGGGACAATGAGCAGTTCTTC
.,TRBV29-1,TRBJ2-3,.,CSVRTVSTDTQYF,TGCAGCGTCCGGACAGTCAGCACAGATACGCAGTATTTT
.,TRBV16,TRBJ1-1,TRBD1,CASSQSRTHRGTEAFF,TGTGCCAGCAGCCAATCGCGAACACACAGGGGCACTGAAGCTTTCTTT
.,TRBV4-2,TRBJ2-7,TRBD2,CASSRTSGRIDEQYF,TGTGCCAGCAGCCGGACTAGCGGGAGAATCGACGAGCAGTACTTC
few,TRBV5-6,TRBJ1-1,.,CASSHLRGPDTEAFF,TGTGCCAGCAGCCACTTACGGGGTCCCGACACTGAAGCTTTCTTT
few,TRBV30,TRBJ2-5,TRBD2,CAWRTAGTKTQYF,TGTGCCTGGAGAACAGCGGGAACTAAGACCCAGTACTTC
.,TRBV2,TRBJ1-2,.,CASSAGGAFNYGYTF,TGTGCCAGCAGTGCGGGGGGCGCTTTTAACTATGGCTACACCTTC
few,TRBV5-1,TRBJ2-1,TRBD2,CASSLWRSGTRDSRQFF,TGCGCCAGCAGCCTGTGGAGATCCGGGACTAGGGACTCTAGGCAGTTCTTC
few,TRBV29-1,TRBJ2-4,.,CSVAVSGAKNIQYF,TGCAGCGTTGCAGTCTCCGGGGCCAAAAACATTCAGTACTTC
.,TRBV28,TRBJ2-7,TRBD2,CASSTPGLAPHEQYF,TGTGCCAGCAGTACTCCGGGACTAGCCCCCCACGAGCAGTACTTC
.,TRBV10-2,TRBJ2-5,.,CASSRLGTTRDTQYF,TGCGCCAGCAGCCGGCTCGGAACAACGCGGGATACCCAGTACTTC
.,TRBV28,TRBJ2-1,.,CASSLAGAHNEQFF,TGTGCCAGCAGTTTAGCGGGGGCCCACAATGAGCAGTTCTTC
few,TRBV28,TRBJ1-2,.,CASRGNYGYTF,TGTGCCAGCCGCGGTAACTATGGCTACACCTTC